Below are 22 T cell receptor beta chains sequenced from a single sample in a study of long-term antiretroviral therapy in people with HIV. A v3.0 immunoSEQ assay was performed at survey level. This table comes from immunoSEQ multiplex PCR, and its TCRdb copy is limited to in-frame clones, with some not included. The sample records about 15,000 clones, 78% being singletons. The sequences come from unsorted PBMCs, collected approximately 3.4 years after starting antiretroviral therapy. The receptor source for this set is a woman aged 40 to 50 with HIV.

V gene TRBV5-1 combines with J gene TRBJ1-2; maybe TRBD1 (6 bases). The CDR3 has 20 residues. The ends were cut back, 0 bases at V and 2 bases at J, with 26 bases in the middle. Per germline, CDR1 SGHRS and CDR2 YFSETQ. CDR3 in amino acids: CASSLDRDPGEGMLNYGYTF. In nucleotides, the CDR3 is TGCGCCAGCAGCTTGGACCGGGACCCAGGGGAGGGCATGCTAAACTATGGCTACACCTTC.

The J gene is TRBJ1-2, the V gene TRBV5-1; no clear D gene. There are 14 residues in the CDR3. The V end was cut by 4 bases, the J end by 0 bases, with 10 bases between. CDR1 and CDR2 from the germline V gene are SGHRS and YFSETQ. The CDR3 bases are TGCGCCAGCAGCGAGCCTAGTGCTAACTATGGCTACACCTTC. The encoded protein is CASSEPSANYGYTF.

The table lists this clone with a few counts. The J gene is TRBJ1-1, the V gene TRBV2; D unclear. From germline, CDR1 is SNHLY and CDR2 FYNNEI. Between the trimmed V and J ends, which lost 4 bases and 3 bases, there was a span of 12 bases. This CDR3 region has 14 residues. Here the CDR3 DNA reads TGTGCCAGCAGTGTCGACACCCCAGACACTGAAGCTTTCTTT. It is translated as CASSVDTPDTEAFF.

This chain connects TRBV5-1 to TRBJ2-2; possible D gene TRBD2, 6 bases. CDR1 is SGHRS and CDR2 is YFSETQ in the germline V gene. CDR3 length: 11 residues. The V end was cut by 7 bases, the J end by 7 bases, with 8 bases between. CDR3 protein: CASEEGGELFF. CDR3 DNA: TGCGCCAGCGAGGAGGGCGGGGAGCTGTTTTTT.

The chain carries TRBV7-2 and TRBJ2-2; the match to TRBD1 covers 10 bases. The CDR3 sequence is 17 residues long. Germline lookup yields CDR1 SGHTA and CDR2 FQGNSA. Trimming cost V 1 base and J 6 bases; bases outside gene matches: 8. CDR3: CASSLVGTGAVAGELFF. The CDR3 DNA is TGTGCCAGCAGCTTAGTCGGGACAGGGGCGGTCGCCGGGGAGCTGTTTTTT. The full variable domain, in which reference TRBV7-2 and TRBJ2-2 provide the parts outside the CDR3, is GAGVSQSPSNKVTEKGKDVELRCDPISGHTALYWYRQSLGQGLEFLIYFQGNSAPDKSGLPSDRFSAERTGGSVSTLTIQRTQQEDSAVYLCASSLVGTGAVAGELFFGEGSRLTVL.

CDR3 DNA sequence: TGTGCCAGCAGCGTCAGGAATGAAAAACTGTTTTTT. This codes for CASSVRNEKLFF. This chain links TRBV13 with TRBJ1-4, with no clear D. This CDR3 contains 12 residues. V lost 5 bases to trimming and J lost 5 bases, with 6 bases between them. Germline V gene sequence: CDR1 PRHDT, CDR2 FYEKMQ (reference sequence).

This CDR3 reads CASSPGQGWTDTQYF. The CDR3 DNA follows: TGCGCCAGCAGCCCTGGACAGGGTTGGACAGATACGCAGTATTTT. The rearrangement joins TRBV4-1 to TRBJ2-3, with 8 nucleotides matching TRBD1. This CDR3 has 15 residues. V shed 4 bases, J shed 3 bases, and the junction held 6 bases outside the gene matches. From germline, CDR1 is MGHRA and CDR2 YSYEKL.

This sequence joins TRBV25-1 and TRBJ1-1; D perhaps matches TRBD1 (6 bases). V was clipped by 4 bases and J by 6 bases, with 15 bases between them. CDR3 size: 14 residues. Germline V gene sequence: CDR1 MGHDK, CDR2 SYGVNS. Here the CDR3 DNA reads TGTGCCAGCAGTGGATTGACAGGCGGGGCTGAAGCTTTCTTT. It translates to CASSGLTGGAEAFF.

The V and J genes are TRBV5-1 and TRBJ1-1; D not certain. Per the germline V gene, CDR1 is SGHRS and CDR2 is YFSETQ. V lost 2 bases, J lost 0 bases, and 14 bases lay in between. The CDR3 consists of 16 residues. CDR3 DNA: TGCGCCAGCAGCTTAAGACCCCTACAAATGAACACTGAAGCTTTCTTT. Protein sequence: CASSLRPLQMNTEAFF.

The chain couples TRBV30 to TRBJ2-5, with TRBD2 matching 14 bases. Germline V lookup: CDR1 GTSNPN, CDR2 SVGIG (reference sequence). The J segment lost 2 bases and the V segment lost 3 bases, leaving 5 bases of the junction unmatched. The CDR3 spans 16 residues. DNA for the CDR3: TGTGCCTGGAGCCCGGGACTAGCGGGGGAGCAAGAGACCCAGTACTTC. Amino acids: CAWSPGLAGEQETQYF.

This sequence joins TRBV6-6 and TRBJ1-6; D gene unclear. Germline V gives CDR1 MNHNY, CDR2 SVGAGI (reference sequence). Trimming removed 6 bases from V and 0 bases from J, with 9 bases in between. This CDR3 region has 15 residues. CDR3 nucleotide sequence: TGTGCCAGCAGGCCTCCCGGCTCCTATAATTCACCCCTCCACTTT. This encodes CASRPPGSYNSPLHF.

This clone was observed a few times. Written as DNA, the CDR3 is TGCAGCGTTGAAAAGGACAGGGCGACTGAAGCTTTCTTT. It specifies CSVEKDRATEAFF. The chain combines TRBV29-1 with TRBJ1-1; 8 bases fit TRBD1. CDR3 length equals 13 residues. CDR1 SQVTM and CDR2 ANQGSEA come from the germline V gene. Trimming at V came to 2 bases and at J to 5 bases, leaving 4 bases not matched to a gene.

This clone has a handful of counts. The V and J genes are TRBV19 and TRBJ1-6; the D is unclear. Germline V lookup: CDR1 LNHDA, CDR2 SQIVND (reference sequence). The CDR3 consists of 12 residues. Deletions cut 11 bases from V and 7 bases from J, with 12 bases between. In DNA form, the CDR3 reads TGTGCCCTTTTACCTACGAATTCACCCCTCCACTTT. It yields the protein CALLPTNSPLHF.

The chain carries TRBV2 and TRBJ2-1, with D possibly TRBD1 on 6 matching bases. V was clipped by 4 bases and J by 2 bases, with 9 bases between them. Germline CDR1 and CDR2: SNHLY and FYNNEI. The CDR3 loop spans 14 amino acids. The CDR3: CASSVRTAYNEQFF. In DNA form, the CDR3 reads TGTGCCAGCAGTGTCAGGACAGCCTACAATGAGCAGTTCTTC. The complete variable domain, with remaining parts taken from reference TRBV2 and TRBJ2-1, reads EPEVTQTPSHQVTQMGQEVILRCVPISNHLYFYWYRQILGQKVEFLVSFYNNEISEKSEIFDDQFSVERPDGSNFTLKIRSTKLEDSAMYFCASSVRTAYNEQFFGPGTRLTVL.

The chain carries TRBV5-5 and TRBJ2-7, with D tentatively TRBD2 (6 bases). Germline V gene data show CDR1 as SGHKS and CDR2 as YYEKEE (reference sequence). V gave up 0 bases and J gave up 6 bases, with 13 bases separating them. CDR3 size: 14 residues. The CDR3 protein is CASSLEGGMVEQYF. DNA of the CDR3: TGTGCCAGCAGCTTGGAAGGAGGGATGGTCGAGCAGTACTTC.

This clone has only a few counts. This rearrangement joins TRBV27 to TRBJ1-5; no clear D. Germline CDR1 is MNHEY and CDR2 is SMNVEV (reference sequence). CDR3 size: 13 residues. With 2 bases removed from V and 2 bases from J, the gap between germline ends came to 4 bases. The CDR3 DNA reads as TGTGCCAGCAGTTTAATGCGCAATCAGCCCCAGCATTTT. Protein sequence: CASSLMRNQPQHF.

This clone is classed as medium-sized (0.01 to 0.1%). This chain links TRBV12-5 with TRBJ1-1; TRBD1 agrees at 7 bases. CDR1 LGHNT and CDR2 FRNRAP come from the germline V gene. The CDR3 covers 15 residues. Trimming at V came to 4 bases and at J to 2 bases, leaving 7 bases not matched to a gene. The CDR3 reads CASGSGGTANTEAFF. CDR3 nucleotide sequence: TGTGCTAGTGGTTCGGGCGGGACAGCTAACACTGAAGCTTTCTTT.

This clone was recorded once. The gene calls are TRBV5-1 and TRBJ1-1; TRBD1 agrees at 7 bases. Germline CDR1 SGHRS, CDR2 YFSETQ. The CDR3 is made up of 12 amino acids. The J segment lost 5 bases and the V segment lost 3 bases, leaving 1 base of the junction unmatched. The CDR3 sequence is CASSSGGTEAFF. CDR3 DNA sequence: TGCGCCAGCAGCTCAGGGGGTACTGAAGCTTTCTTT.

A few counts support this clone. The chain combines TRBV6-1 with TRBJ1-1, with 10 bases matching TRBD1. This CDR3 region has 15 residues. Germline CDR1 is MNHNS and CDR2 is SASEGT. After removal of 5 bases from V and 10 bases from J, the junction contained 13 bases not matched to a gene. CDR3 in amino acids: CASSPSRTGGLGAFF. CDR3 sequence (DNA): TGTGCCAGCAGTCCCTCCAGGACAGGGGGTTTGGGAGCTTTCTTT.

This clone was seen a single time. The chain has TRBV5-8 and TRBJ2-7; D tentatively reads TRBD1 or TRBD2 (6 bases each). The CDR3 extends over 13 amino acids. CDR1 is SGHTS and CDR2 is YDEGEE in the germline V gene. Between the trimmed V and J ends, which lost 2 bases and 2 bases, there was a span of 8 bases. The CDR3 loop is CASSLRGPYEQYF. The CDR3, as DNA: TGTGCCAGCAGCTTACGGGGGCCCTACGAGCAGTACTTC.

The chain is built from TRBV5-4 and TRBJ2-3; 7 nucleotides match TRBD1. V shed 5 bases, J shed 0 bases, and the junction held 6 bases outside the gene matches. The CDR3 consists of 15 residues. Germline assignment: CDR1 SGHNT and CDR2 YYREEE (reference sequence). CDR3 region: CASSYRDSSTDTQYF. The CDR3 DNA follows: TGTGCCAGCAGTTACCGGGACAGTAGCACAGATACGCAGTATTTT.

J is TRBJ1-3 and V is TRBV5-6; a weak D match, TRBD1 (6 bases). The CDR3 contains 14 residues. Germline V gives CDR1 SGHDT, CDR2 YYEEEE. V lost 5 bases and J 5 bases, leaving 14 bases between the germline ends. Written as DNA, the CDR3 is TGTGCCAGCAGGGCTGGTCAGGGGAGAAACACCATATATTTT. This gives the protein CASRAGQGRNTIYF.